One and the same sample provided the 5 T cell receptor beta chains below, sequenced in a study of siplizumab effects on memory and regulatory T cells. Assay used: immunoSEQ multiplex PCR; TCRdb lists only in-frame clones, some missing. Among around 45,000 clones listed, about 90% were seen once. Input material: naive CD8+ T cells sorted from blood. These receptors originate from a human donor in good health.

This chain joins TRBV6-4 and TRBJ2-1; D perhaps matches TRBD2 (5 bases). The V end lost 4 bases, the J end lost 0 bases, and 7 bases lay between the germline ends. In germline, CDR1 is MRHNA, CDR2 SNTAGT. The CDR3 spans 14 residues. The CDR3 sequence is CASSVGSSYNEQFF. DNA of the CDR3: TGTGCCAGCAGTGTAGGGAGCTCCTACAATGAGCAGTTCTTC.

The CDR3 bases are TGTGCCAGCAGCTCCGGGGGGACCTATGGCTACACCTTC. Translating gives CASSSGGTYGYTF. The chain is built from TRBV9 and TRBJ1-2; D might be TRBD1 (5 bases). The V end lost 4 bases, the J end lost 4 bases, and 11 bases lay between the germline ends. The CDR3 consists of 13 residues. From germline, CDR1 is SGDLS and CDR2 YYNGEE.

The chain links TRBV13 to TRBJ2-7; possible D gene TRBD2, 5 bases. Germline V gives CDR1 PRHDT, CDR2 FYEKMQ (reference sequence). The CDR3 sequence is 14 residues long. Trimming removed 0 bases from V and 2 bases from J, with 8 bases in between. DNA of the CDR3: TGTGCCAGCAGCTTAGGAGCGGCTCCCTACGAGCAGTACTTC. Its protein is CASSLGAAPYEQYF.

The chain carries TRBV2 and TRBJ2-7; 7 bases map to TRBD2. The germline V gene has CDR1 SNHLY and CDR2 FYNNEI. Unmatched junction bases numbered 4, after V lost 2 bases and J lost 3 bases. This CDR3 comprises 14 residues. The CDR3 region has the DNA TGTGCCAGCAGTGAAAGTTGGACTAGCTACGAGCAGTACTTC. Its protein product is CASSESWTSYEQYF.

As for this clone: Other nucleotide sequences from this sample produce the same CDR3. J is TRBJ1-5 and V is TRBV4-1; no firm D call. V lost 4 bases, J lost 11 bases, and 15 bases lay in between. The CDR3 runs to 13 residues. The germline V gene has CDR1 MGHRA and CDR2 YSYEKL. The CDR3 is CASSLVSGEAQHF. The DNA for the CDR3 is TGCGCCAGCAGCCTCGTTTCTGGGGAGGCCCAGCATTTT.